This T cell receptor beta chain was sequenced in a study of blood T cell repertoires in COVID-19. About the study: COVID-19 samples from acute and convalescent phases originated in the United States, Italy and Spain.

The CDR3 has 15 residues. CDR1 and CDR2 from the germline V gene are SGHTS and YDEGEE. V was clipped by 4 bases and J by 2 bases, with 15 bases between them. Participant-given clinical history determined each cohort assignment. The study counted Cohort 3 donors as recovered given two negative PCRs, clearance, or symptom resolution. Authors' processing steps: The authors estimated nucleated cell counts from reference gene primer amplification. Using immunoSEQ multiplex PCR, the repertoire was profiled, and TCRdb retains in-frame clones only, with some absent. The V and J calls and clone size are taken from that table; D and trimming were inferred from the DNA. The data contain about 100,000 clones, around 86% of them seen just once; the ten biggest clones take up roughly 3%.

The sequenced sample was PBMCs or T cells enriched from blood (not recorded which). The sequence was collected from a woman aged 50 to 65 who had recovered from COVID-19. The J gene is TRBJ2-5, the V gene TRBV5-8; D perhaps matches TRBD1 (6 bases). The CDR3 here is CASSQGTQIQETQYF. The CDR3 coding sequence is TGTGCCAGCAGCCAGGGGACACAAATACAAGAGACCCAGTACTTC.